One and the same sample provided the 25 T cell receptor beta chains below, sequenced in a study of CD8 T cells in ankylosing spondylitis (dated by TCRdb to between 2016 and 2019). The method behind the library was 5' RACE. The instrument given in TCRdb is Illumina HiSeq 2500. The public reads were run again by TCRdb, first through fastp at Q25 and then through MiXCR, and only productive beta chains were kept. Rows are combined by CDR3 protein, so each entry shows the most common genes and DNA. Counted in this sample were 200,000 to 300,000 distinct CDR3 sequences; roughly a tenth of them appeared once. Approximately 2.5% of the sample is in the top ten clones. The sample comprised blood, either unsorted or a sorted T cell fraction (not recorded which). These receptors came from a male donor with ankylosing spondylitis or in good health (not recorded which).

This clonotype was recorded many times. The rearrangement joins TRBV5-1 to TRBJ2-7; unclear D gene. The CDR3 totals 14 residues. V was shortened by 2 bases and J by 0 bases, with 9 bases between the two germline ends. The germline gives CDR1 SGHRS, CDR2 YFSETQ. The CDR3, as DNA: TGCGCCAGCAGCTTCGGCAGGAGCTCCTACGAGCAGTACTTC. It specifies CASSFGRSSYEQYF.

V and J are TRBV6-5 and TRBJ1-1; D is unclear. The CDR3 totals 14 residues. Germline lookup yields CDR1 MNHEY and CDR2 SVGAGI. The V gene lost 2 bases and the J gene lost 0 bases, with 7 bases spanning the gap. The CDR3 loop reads CASSYRIMNTEAFF. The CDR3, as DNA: TGTGCCAGCAGTTACAGGATTATGAACACTGAAGCTTTCTTT.

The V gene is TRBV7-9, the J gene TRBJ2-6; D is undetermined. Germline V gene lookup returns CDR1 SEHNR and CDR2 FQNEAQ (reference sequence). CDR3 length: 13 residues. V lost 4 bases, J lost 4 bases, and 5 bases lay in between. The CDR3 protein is CASSSPGANVLTF. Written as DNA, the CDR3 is TGTGCCAGCAGCTCCCCAGGGGCCAACGTCCTGACTTTC.

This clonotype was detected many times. The CDR3 spells CASSLVQGANEQFF. CDR3 bases: TGTGCCAGCAGCTTAGTACAGGGGGCCAATGAGCAGTTCTTC. V gene TRBV7-9 combines with J gene TRBJ2-1; 9 bases line up with TRBD1. Trimming took 1 base from V and 6 from J; bases not matched to a gene: 1. The CDR3 totals 14 residues. Germline CDR1 and CDR2: SEHNR and FQNEAQ (reference sequence).

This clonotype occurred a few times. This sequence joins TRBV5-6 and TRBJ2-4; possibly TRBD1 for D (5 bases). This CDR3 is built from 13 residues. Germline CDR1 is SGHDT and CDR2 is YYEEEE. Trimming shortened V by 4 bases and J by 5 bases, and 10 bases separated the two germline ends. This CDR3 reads CASSVTVQNIQYF. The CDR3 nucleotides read TGTGCCAGCAGCGTGACAGTTCAAAACATTCAGTACTTC.

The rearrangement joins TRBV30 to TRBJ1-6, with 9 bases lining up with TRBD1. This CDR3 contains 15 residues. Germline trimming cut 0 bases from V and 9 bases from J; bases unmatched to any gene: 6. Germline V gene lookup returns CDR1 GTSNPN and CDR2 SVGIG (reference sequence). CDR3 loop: CAWSVVGQGGSPLHF. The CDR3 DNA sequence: TGTGCCTGGAGTGTAGTGGGACAGGGCGGTTCACCCCTCCACTTT.

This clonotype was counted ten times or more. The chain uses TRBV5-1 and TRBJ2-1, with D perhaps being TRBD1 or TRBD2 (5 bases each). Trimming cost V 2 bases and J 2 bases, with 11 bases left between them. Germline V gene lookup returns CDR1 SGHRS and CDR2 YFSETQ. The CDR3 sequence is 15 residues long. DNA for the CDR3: TGCGCCAGCAGCTTAGGGCAGGGAGCCTACAATGAGCAGTTCTTC. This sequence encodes CASSLGQGAYNEQFF.

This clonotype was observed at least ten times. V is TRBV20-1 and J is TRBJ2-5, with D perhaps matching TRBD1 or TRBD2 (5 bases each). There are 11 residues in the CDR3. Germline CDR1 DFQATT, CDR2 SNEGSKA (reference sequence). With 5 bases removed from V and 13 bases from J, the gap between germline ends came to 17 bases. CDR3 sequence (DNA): TGCAGTGCTTCTGGGACGTCGGGCTTGTACTTC. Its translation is CSASGTSGLYF.

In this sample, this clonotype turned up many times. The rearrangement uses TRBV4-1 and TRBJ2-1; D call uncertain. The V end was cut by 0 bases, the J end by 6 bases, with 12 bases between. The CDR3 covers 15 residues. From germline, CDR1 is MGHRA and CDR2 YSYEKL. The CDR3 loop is CASSQDLANRNEQFF. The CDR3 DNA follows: TGCGCCAGCAGCCAAGATTTGGCGAACCGCAATGAGCAGTTCTTC.

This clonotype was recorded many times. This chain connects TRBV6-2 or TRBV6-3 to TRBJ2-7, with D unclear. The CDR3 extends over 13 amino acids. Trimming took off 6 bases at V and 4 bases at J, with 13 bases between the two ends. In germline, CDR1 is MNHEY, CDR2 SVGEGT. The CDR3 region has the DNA TGTGCCAGCAGCTCCGTTATTCTTTACGAGCAGTACTTC. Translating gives CASSSVILYEQYF.

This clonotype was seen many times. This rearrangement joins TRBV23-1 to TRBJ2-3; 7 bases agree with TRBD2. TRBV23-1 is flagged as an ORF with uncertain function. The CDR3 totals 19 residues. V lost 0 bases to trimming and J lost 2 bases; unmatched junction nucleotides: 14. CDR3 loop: CASSQSGGDGSSFTDTQYF. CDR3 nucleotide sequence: TGCGCCAGCAGTCAATCGGGGGGGGACGGAAGTTCCTTCACAGATACGCAGTATTTT.

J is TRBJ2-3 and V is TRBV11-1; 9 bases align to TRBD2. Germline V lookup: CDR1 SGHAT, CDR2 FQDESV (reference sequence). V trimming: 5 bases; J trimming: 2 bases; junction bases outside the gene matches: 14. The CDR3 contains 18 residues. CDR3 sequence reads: CASSQTRASGTDTDTQYF. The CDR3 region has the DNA TGTGCCAGCAGCCAAACGCGTGCTAGCGGGACCGACACAGATACGCAGTATTTT.

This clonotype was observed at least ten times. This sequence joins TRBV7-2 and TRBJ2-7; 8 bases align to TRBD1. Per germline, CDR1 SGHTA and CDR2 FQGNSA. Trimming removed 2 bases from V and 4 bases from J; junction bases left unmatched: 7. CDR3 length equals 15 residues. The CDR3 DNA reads TGTGCCAGCAGCTTAAGGACAAGGACAGGGTACGAGCAGTACTTC. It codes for CASSLRTRTGYEQYF.

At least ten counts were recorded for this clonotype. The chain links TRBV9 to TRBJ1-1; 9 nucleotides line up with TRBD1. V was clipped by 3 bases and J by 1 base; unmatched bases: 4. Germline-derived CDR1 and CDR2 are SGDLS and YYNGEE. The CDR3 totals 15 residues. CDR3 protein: CASSAGDRANTEAFF. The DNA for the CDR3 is TGTGCCAGCAGCGCGGGGGACAGGGCGAACACTGAAGCTTTCTTT.

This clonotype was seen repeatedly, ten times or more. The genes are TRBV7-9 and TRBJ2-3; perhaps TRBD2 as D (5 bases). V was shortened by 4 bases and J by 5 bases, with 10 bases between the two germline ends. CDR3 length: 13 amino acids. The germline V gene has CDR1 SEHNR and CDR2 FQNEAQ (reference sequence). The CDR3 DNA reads TGTGCCAGCAGCTACGGGGTGGGAGATACGCAGTATTTT. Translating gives CASSYGVGDTQYF.

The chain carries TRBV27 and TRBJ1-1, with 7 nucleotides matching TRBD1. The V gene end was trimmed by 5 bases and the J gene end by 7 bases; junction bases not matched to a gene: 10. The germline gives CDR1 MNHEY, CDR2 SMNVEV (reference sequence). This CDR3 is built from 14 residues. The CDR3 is CASSLPAQGGEAFF. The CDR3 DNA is TGTGCCAGCAGTCTCCCGGCCCAGGGGGGTGAAGCTTTCTTT.

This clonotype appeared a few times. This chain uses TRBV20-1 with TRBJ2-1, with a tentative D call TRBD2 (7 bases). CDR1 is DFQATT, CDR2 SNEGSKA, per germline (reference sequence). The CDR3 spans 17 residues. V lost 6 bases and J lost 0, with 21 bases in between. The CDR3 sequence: CSALGRGGPTSYNEQFF. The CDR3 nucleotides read TGCAGTGCCCTGGGAAGGGGGGGCCCAACCTCCTACAATGAGCAGTTCTTC.

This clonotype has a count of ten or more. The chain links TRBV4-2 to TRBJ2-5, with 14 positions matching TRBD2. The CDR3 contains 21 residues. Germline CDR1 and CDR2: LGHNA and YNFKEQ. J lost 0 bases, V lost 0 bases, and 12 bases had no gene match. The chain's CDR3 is CASSQDYVRGLAGGYQETQYF. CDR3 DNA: TGTGCCAGCAGCCAAGATTACGTTCGCGGACTAGCGGGAGGATACCAAGAGACCCAGTACTTC.

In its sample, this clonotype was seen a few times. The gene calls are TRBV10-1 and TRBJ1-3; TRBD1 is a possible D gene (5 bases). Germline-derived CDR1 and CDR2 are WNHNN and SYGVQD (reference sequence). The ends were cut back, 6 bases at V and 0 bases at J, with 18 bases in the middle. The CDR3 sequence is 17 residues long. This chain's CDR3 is CASSHYDGTSSGNTIYF. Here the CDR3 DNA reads TGCGCCAGCAGCCATTACGACGGGACCAGCTCTGGAAACACCATATATTTT.

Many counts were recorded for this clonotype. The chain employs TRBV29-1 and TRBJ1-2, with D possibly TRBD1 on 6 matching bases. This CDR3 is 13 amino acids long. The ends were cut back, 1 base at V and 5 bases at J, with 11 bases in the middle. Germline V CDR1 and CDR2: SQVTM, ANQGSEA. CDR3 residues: CSVEGGQDYGYTF. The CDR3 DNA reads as TGCAGCGTTGAAGGGGGGCAGGATTATGGCTACACCTTC.

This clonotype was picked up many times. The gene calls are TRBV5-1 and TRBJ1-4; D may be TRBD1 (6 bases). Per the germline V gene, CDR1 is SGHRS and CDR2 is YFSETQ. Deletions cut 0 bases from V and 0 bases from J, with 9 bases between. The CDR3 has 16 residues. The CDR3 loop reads CASSLDRVATNEKLFF. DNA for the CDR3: TGCGCCAGCAGCTTGGACAGGGTGGCAACTAATGAAAAACTGTTTTTT.

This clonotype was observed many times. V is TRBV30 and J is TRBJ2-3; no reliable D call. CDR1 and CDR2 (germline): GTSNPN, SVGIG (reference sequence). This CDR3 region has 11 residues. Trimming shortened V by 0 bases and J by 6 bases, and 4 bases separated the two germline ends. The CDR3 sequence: CAWSVVDTQYF. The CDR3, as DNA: TGTGCCTGGAGTGTGGTGGATACGCAGTATTTT.

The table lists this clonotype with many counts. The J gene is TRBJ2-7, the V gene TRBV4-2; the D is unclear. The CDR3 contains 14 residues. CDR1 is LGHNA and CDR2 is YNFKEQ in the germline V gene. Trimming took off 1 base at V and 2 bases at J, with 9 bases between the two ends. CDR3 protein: CASSQGSDPYEQYF. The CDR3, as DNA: TGTGCCAGCAGCCAAGGTTCCGACCCCTACGAGCAGTACTTC.

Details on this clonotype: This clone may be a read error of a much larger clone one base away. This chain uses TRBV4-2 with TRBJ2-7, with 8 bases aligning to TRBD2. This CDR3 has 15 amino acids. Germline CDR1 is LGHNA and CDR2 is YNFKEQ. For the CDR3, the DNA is TGTGCCAGCAACCAAGAAAGCGGGGGAACGAGGGAGCAGTACTTC. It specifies CASNQESGGTREQYF.

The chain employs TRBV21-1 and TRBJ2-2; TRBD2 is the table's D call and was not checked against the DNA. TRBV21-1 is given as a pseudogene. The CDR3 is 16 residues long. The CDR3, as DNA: TGTGCCAGCAGCAGACGACTAGCCGGGGGGACCGGGGAGCTGTTTTTT. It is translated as CASSRRLAGGTGELFF.